The T cell receptor beta chain described here comes from a study of CD8 T cells in Susac syndrome. RNA totalling about 0.45 to 1 ug underwent reverse transcription with random hexamers. TCRdb processed the immunoSEQ multiplex PCR reads anew with MiXCR; each CDR3 protein has one entry. The data contain about 71,000 distinct CDR3 sequences, 95% to 96% of them singletons. CDR3 length: 12 amino acids. V lost 4 bases and J lost 3, with 6 bases in between. CDR1 is MDHEN, CDR2 SYDVKM, per germline. The authors negatively isolated CD8+ and CD4+ T cells and FACS-enriched TEMRA cells. Sequencing used CD4+ T cells from PBMCs. The sequence was obtained from a human donor with multiple sclerosis. The rearrangement uses TRBV28 and TRBJ1-2; no definite D call. Here the CDR3 reads CASSSGYYGYTF. The CDR3 region has the DNA TGTGCCAGCAGTTCGGGGTACTATGGCTACACCTTC.